Below are 16 T cell receptor beta chains sequenced from a single sample in a study of blood T cells in healthy people across ages (dated by TCRdb to the mid-2010s). The receptor library was made with 5' RACE. The reads were generated on an Illumina HiSeq 2500. A second PCR of about 6 to 11 cycles was performed with a sample-barcoded 5' primer and a J-beta primer mix. The raw public data were reprocessed by TCRdb itself: fastp quality trimming at Q25, MiXCR clonotype calling, in-frame beta chains only. When rows share a CDR3 protein, they turn into one entry using the most common DNA and genes. This sample has some 860,000 distinct CDR3 sequences in its table, and approximately 60% of those were observed once. Under 30% of the sample goes to the ten largest clones. The sequencing sample was made of blood. These receptors were obtained from a man in his forties or fifties in good health.

The chain uses TRBV20-1 and TRBJ2-5; D unresolved. CDR3 length: 13 residues. Trimming stripped 0 bases from V and 4 bases from J, with 9 bases between. CDR1 and CDR2 from the germline V gene are DFQATT and SNEGSKA (reference sequence). CDR3 bases: TGCAGTGCTAGAGATCGCAGCTCAGAGACCCAGTACTTC. It specifies CSARDRSSETQYF.

There are a few counts of this clonotype. CDR3 loop: CASSQQGAPHYEQYF. In DNA form, the CDR3 reads TGCGCCAGCAGCCAACAGGGGGCACCCCACTACGAGCAGTACTTC. The gene calls are TRBV4-1 and TRBJ2-7, with 8 bases fitting TRBD1. The germline gives CDR1 MGHRA, CDR2 YSYEKL. The V gene end was trimmed by 2 bases and the J gene end by 3 bases; junction bases not matched to a gene: 6. This CDR3 has 15 residues.

On this clonotype itself: A much bigger clone sits one base away, suggesting this may be a read error. The rearrangement joins TRBV9 to TRBJ2-3; D remains ambiguous. Germline loops: CDR1 SGDLS, CDR2 YYNGEE. V gave up 0 bases and J gave up 0 bases, with 11 bases separating them. This CDR3 region has 16 residues. CDR3 sequence: CASSVGVAASTDTQYF. The CDR3 bases are TGTGCCAGCAGCGTAGGCGTGGCAGCAAGCACAGATACGCAGTATTTT.

The chain employs TRBV2 and TRBJ2-2, with 9 bases aligning to TRBD1. The CDR3 spans 16 residues. The ends lost 2 bases at V and 7 bases at J; junction bases unmatched: 8. CDR1 and CDR2 from the germline V gene are SNHLY and FYNNEI. For the CDR3, the DNA is TGTGCCAGCAGTGAAAGGCCGGGACAGGGTGGCGGGGAGCTGTTTTTT. As protein: CASSERPGQGGGELFF. Supplemented by reference TRBV2 and TRBJ2-2, the full variable domain reads EPEVTQTPSHQVTQMGQEVILRCVPISNHLYFYWYRQILGQKVEFLVSFYNNEISEKSEIFDDQFSVERPDGSNFTLKIRSTKLEDSAMYFCASSERPGQGGGELFFGEGSRLTVL.

This clonotype was seen a handful of times. The chain uses TRBV4-2 and TRBJ2-5; D remains unclear. The CDR3 has 15 residues. Trimming cost V 1 base and J 1 base, with 10 bases left between them. Germline CDR1 and CDR2: LGHNA and YNFKEQ. The CDR3 region is CASSQVGEGQETQYF. CDR3 in DNA: TGTGCCAGCAGCCAAGTCGGTGAAGGCCAAGAGACCCAGTACTTC.

This chain uses TRBV28 with TRBJ2-7; 9 positions agree with TRBD1. Germline V gene lookup returns CDR1 MDHEN and CDR2 SYDVKM. CDR3 length: 16 amino acids. After removal of 4 bases from V and 4 bases from J, the junction contained 11 bases not matched to a gene. The DNA of the CDR3 is TGTGCCAGCAGTTACGCAGGACAGGGGAGCGAGTACGAGCAGTACTTC. Translated: CASSYAGQGSEYEQYF.

The genes are TRBV13 and TRBJ2-7; 10 positions match TRBD1. V gave up 11 bases and J gave up 4 bases; unmatched junction bases: 8. There are 13 residues in the CDR3. Germline loops: CDR1 PRHDT, CDR2 FYEKMQ (reference sequence). This CDR3 reads CAASLGQGYEQYF. CDR3 nucleotides: TGTGCCGCCTCGCTGGGACAGGGGTACGAGCAGTACTTC.

The chain joins TRBV9 to TRBJ2-5; D is possibly TRBD2 (7 bases). The CDR3 spans 18 residues. Per the germline V gene, CDR1 is SGDLS and CDR2 is YYNGEE. V was cut by 0 bases and J by 0 bases, with 18 bases left in between. In DNA, the CDR3 is TGTGCCAGCAGCGTAGGATCCAGAAGCGGGACACACCAAGAGACCCAGTACTTC. It translates to CASSVGSRSGTHQETQYF.

The V call is TRBV20-1, the J call TRBJ2-7, with a tentative D call TRBD2 (7 bases). V lost 5 bases and J 5 bases, leaving 19 bases between the germline ends. The CDR3 runs 14 residues. Germline assignment: CDR1 DFQATT and CDR2 SNEGSKA (reference sequence). Written as DNA, the CDR3 is TGCAGTGCTCGGAAGGGGGGGGATTTGGACGAGCAGTACTTC. Protein product: CSARKGGDLDEQYF.

The DNA of the CDR3 is TGTGCCAGCAGTCCCCCCGGAAGATATAGTCATGGCTACACCTTC. Translated: CASSPPGRYSHGYTF. The chain has TRBV7-2 and TRBJ1-2; D gene ambiguous. This CDR3 comprises 15 residues. The germline CDR1 and CDR2 sequences are SGHTA and FQGNSA. Trimming took off 6 bases at V and 6 bases at J, with 20 bases between the two ends.

This clonotype was seen more than once but under ten times. A much larger clone differs from this one at a single base, so this may be a read error. This chain joins TRBV7-9 and TRBJ2-1; 10 bases fit TRBD2. The J call could be wrong; TRBJ2-7 is a better fit for the DNA end. Germline CDR1 SEHNR, CDR2 FQNEAQ (reference sequence). CDR3 length: 14 amino acids. Here the CDR3 reads CASRSSGSSNEQYF. The CDR3 DNA reads as TGTGCCAGCAGGTCTAGCGGGAGTTCCAATGAGCAGTACTTC.

The rearrangement links TRBV12-3 or TRBV12-4 to TRBJ2-3; TRBD2 aligns across 13 bases. Unmatched junction bases numbered 14, after V lost 6 bases and J lost 2 bases. This CDR3 contains 19 residues. CDR3 in DNA: TGTGCCAGCAGCCCCCGGGGACTAGCGGGATTCGGTAACACAGATACGCAGTATTTT. Amino acids: CASSPRGLAGFGNTDTQYF.

In regard to this clonotype: A much larger clone sits a single nucleotide away, making a read error possible. The chain recombines TRBV12-3 or TRBV12-4 with TRBJ2-5, with TRBD2 as a possible D gene (6 bases). The CDR3 totals 14 residues. In DNA form, the CDR3 reads TGTGTCAGCAGTAGGCGGGACCGATCATCGGGCCAGTACTTC. Protein product: CVSSRRDRSSGQYF.

CDR3 in amino acids: CSAKTHREPDTQYF. CDR3 nucleotides: TGCAGTGCTAAAACTCACAGGGAACCAGATACGCAGTATTTT. The genes are TRBV20-1 and TRBJ2-3, with D possibly being TRBD1 (6 bases). V gave up 4 bases and J gave up 4 bases, with 15 bases separating them. Germline V gives CDR1 DFQATT, CDR2 SNEGSKA (reference sequence). The length of the CDR3 is 14 residues.

The V and J genes are TRBV11-3 and TRBJ2-7; 11 positions agree with TRBD2. This CDR3 contains 15 residues. V lost 5 bases and J lost 1; bases outside the gene matches: 4. The V gene's germline CDR1 is SGHNT and CDR2 YENEEA. CDR3 nucleotides: TGTGCCAGCAGCCGAATAGCGGGGGGGTCCTACGAGCAGTACTTC. Encoded protein: CASSRIAGGSYEQYF.

V usage is TRBV3-1 and J usage is TRBJ2-5; 7 bases are a match to TRBD2. The CDR3 extends over 16 amino acids. The V gene's germline CDR1 is LGHDT and CDR2 YNNKEL (reference sequence). V was clipped by 0 bases and J by 11 bases; unmatched bases: 15. The CDR3 reads CASSQDRGRVLDEQYF. In DNA, the CDR3 is TGTGCCAGCAGCCAAGACCGGGGGAGGGTTTTGGATGAGCAGTACTTC.